Described below is a single T cell receptor beta chain sequence and its context. The data were taken from a study of blood T cell repertoires in COVID-19. Study summary: The samples span acute and convalescent COVID-19 from the United States, Italy and Spain.

Clones were sequenced by immunoSEQ multiplex PCR, and TCRdb holds only the in-frame ones, with some missing. The data contain under 75,000 clones, roughly 81% of them singletons. The length of the CDR3 is 13 residues. Germline V gene data show CDR1 as SGHTA and CDR2 as FQGTGA. Trimming pared 9 bases from V and 4 bases from J, leaving 14 bases between. The J gene is TRBJ2-3, the V gene TRBV7-3; D is perhaps TRBD2 (6 bases). The sample was peripheral blood. This sequence was found in a man older than 75 with acute or convalescent COVID-19. The CDR3 DNA is TGTGCCAGTACTAGCTCCGCATCAGATACGCAGTATTTT. It encodes CASTSSASDTQYF.